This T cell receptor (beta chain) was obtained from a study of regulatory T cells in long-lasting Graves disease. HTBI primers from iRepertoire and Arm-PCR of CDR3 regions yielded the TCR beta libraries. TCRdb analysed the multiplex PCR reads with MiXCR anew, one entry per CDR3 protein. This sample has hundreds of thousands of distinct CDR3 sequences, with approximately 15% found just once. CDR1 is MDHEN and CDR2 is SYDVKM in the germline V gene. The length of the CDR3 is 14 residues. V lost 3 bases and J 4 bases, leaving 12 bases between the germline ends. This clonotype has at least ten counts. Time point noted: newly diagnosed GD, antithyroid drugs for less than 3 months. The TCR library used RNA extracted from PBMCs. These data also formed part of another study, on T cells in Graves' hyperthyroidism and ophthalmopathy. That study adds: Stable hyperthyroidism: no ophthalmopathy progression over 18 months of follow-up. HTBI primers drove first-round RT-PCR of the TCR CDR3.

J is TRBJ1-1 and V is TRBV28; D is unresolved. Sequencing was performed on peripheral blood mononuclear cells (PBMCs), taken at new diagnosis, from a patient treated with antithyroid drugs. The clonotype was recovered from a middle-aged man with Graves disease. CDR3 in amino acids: CASSLGGSGTEAFF. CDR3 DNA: TGTGCCAGCAGTTTGGGTGGTTCGGGCACTGAAGCTTTCTTT.